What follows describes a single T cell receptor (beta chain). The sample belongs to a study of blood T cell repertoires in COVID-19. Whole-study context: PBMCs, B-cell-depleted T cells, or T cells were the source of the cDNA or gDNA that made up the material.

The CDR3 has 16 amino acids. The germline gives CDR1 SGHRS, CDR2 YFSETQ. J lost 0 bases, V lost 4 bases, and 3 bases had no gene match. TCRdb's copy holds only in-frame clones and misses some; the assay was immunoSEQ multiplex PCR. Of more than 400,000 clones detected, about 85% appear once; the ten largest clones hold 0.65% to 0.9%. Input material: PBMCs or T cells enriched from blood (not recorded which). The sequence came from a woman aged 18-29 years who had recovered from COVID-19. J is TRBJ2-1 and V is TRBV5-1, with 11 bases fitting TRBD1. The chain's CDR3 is CASSAGQGGSYNEQFF. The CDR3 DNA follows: TGCGCCAGCAGCGCGGGACAGGGGGGCTCCTACAATGAGCAGTTCTTC.